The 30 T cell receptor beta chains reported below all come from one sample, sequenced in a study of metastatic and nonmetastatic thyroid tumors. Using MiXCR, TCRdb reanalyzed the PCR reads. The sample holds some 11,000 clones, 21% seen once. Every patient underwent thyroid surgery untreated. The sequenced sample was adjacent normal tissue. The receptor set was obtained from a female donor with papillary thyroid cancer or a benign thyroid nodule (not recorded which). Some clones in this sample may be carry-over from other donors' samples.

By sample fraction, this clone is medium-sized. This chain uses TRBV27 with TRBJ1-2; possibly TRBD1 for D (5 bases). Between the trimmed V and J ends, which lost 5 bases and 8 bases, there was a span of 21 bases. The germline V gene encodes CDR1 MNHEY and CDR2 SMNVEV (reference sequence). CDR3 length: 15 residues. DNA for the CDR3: TGTGCCAGCAGTCCCGCCATCAGGGATCATCGGGGCTACACCTTC. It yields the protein CASSPAIRDHRGYTF.

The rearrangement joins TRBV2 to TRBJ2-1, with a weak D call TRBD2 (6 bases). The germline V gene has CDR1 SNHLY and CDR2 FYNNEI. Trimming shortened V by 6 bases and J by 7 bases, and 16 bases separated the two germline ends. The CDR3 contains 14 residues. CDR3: CASSFLARGNEQFF. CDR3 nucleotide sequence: TGTGCCAGCAGCTTTCTAGCCCGGGGGAATGAGCAGTTCTTC.

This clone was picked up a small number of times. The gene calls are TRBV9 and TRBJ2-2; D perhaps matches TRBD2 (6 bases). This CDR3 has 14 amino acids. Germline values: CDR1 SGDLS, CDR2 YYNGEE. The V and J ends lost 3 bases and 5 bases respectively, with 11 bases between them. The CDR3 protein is CASSGRGRTGELFF. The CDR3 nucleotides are TGTGCCAGCAGCGGACGTGGGAGGACCGGGGAGCTGTTTTTT.

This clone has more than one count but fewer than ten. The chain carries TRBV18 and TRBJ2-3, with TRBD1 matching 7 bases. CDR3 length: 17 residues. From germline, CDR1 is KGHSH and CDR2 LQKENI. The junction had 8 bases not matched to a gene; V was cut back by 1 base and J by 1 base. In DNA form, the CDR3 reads TGTGCCAGCTCACCACTGGAAAGGGACAGAGGCACAGATACGCAGTATTTT. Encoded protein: CASSPLERDRGTDTQYF.

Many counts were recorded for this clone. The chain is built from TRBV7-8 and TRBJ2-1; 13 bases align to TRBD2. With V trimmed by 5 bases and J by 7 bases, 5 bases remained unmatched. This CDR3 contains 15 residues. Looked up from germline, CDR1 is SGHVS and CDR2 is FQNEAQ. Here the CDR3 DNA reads TGTGCCAGCAGCCGGACTAGCGGGAGATCGAATGAGCAGTTCTTC. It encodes CASSRTSGRSNEQFF.

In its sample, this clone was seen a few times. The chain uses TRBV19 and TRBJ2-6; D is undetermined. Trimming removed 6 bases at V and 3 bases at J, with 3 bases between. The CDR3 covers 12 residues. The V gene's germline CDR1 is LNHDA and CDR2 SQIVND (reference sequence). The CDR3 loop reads CASRGGANVLTF. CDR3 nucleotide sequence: TGTGCCAGTAGAGGTGGGGCCAACGTCCTGACTTTC.

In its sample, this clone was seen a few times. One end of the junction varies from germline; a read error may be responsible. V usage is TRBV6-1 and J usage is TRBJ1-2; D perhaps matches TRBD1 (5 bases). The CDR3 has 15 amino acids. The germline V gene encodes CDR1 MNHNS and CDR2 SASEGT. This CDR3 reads CAISPDMEGFYGYTF. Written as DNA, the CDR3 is TGTGCCATCAGTCCCGACATGGAGGGGTTCTATGGCTACACCTTC.

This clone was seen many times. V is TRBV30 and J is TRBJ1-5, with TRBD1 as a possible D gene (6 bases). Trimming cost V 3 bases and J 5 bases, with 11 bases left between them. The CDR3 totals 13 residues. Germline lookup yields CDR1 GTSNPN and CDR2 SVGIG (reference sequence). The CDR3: CAWSGTYHQPQHF. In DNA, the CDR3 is TGTGCCTGGAGCGGGACATACCATCAGCCCCAGCATTTT.

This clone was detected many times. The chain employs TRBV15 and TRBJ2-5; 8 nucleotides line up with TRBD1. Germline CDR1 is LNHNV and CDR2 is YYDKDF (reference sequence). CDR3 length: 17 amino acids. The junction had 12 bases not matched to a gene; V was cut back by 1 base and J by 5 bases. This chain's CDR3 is CATSRAARDRQWETQYF. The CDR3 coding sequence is TGTGCCACCAGCAGAGCGGCACGGGACAGGCAGTGGGAGACCCAGTACTTC.

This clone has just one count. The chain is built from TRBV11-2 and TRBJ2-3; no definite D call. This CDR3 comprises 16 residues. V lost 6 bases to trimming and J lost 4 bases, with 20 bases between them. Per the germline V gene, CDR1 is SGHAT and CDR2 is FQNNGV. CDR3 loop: CASSVTNPVPPDTQYF. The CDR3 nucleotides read TGTGCCAGCAGTGTCACAAATCCGGTTCCCCCAGATACGCAGTATTTT.

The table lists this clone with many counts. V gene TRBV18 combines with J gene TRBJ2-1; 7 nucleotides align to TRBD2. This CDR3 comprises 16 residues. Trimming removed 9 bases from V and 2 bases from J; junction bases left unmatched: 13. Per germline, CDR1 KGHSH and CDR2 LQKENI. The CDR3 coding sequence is TGTGCCAGTCGTCAATGGCGGGAGAGTACCTACAATGAGCAGTTCTTC. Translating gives CASRQWRESTYNEQFF.

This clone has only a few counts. The CDR3 is CASSISLVRGEQFF. The CDR3 DNA follows: TGTGCCAGTAGTATATCTCTGGTGCGAGGTGAGCAGTTCTTC. The chain employs TRBV19 and TRBJ2-1; D is unclear. The CDR3 extends over 14 amino acids. Trimming stripped 2 bases from V and 9 bases from J, with 14 bases between. Germline loops: CDR1 LNHDA, CDR2 SQIVND (reference sequence).

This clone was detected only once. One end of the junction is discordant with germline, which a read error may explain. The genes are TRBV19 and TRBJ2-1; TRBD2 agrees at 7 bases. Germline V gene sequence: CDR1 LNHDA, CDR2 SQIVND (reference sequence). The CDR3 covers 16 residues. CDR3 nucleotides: TGTGCCAGTAGTAGGGAGGGGTTGACCCCCTACAGTGAGCAGTTCTTC. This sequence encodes CASSREGLTPYSEQFF.

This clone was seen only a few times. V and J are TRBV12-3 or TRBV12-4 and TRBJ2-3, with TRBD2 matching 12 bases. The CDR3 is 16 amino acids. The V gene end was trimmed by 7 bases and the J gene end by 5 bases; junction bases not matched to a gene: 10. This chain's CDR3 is CASTLAGGPEGDTQYF. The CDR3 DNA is TGTGCCAGCACCCTAGCGGGAGGGCCAGAAGGAGATACGCAGTATTTT.

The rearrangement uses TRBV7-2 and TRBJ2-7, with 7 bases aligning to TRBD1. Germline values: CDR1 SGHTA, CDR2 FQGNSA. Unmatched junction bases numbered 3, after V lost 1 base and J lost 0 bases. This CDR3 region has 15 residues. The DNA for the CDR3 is TGTGCCAGCAGCTTAGTGAAGGGGGCCTCCTACGAGCAGTACTTC. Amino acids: CASSLVKGASYEQYF.

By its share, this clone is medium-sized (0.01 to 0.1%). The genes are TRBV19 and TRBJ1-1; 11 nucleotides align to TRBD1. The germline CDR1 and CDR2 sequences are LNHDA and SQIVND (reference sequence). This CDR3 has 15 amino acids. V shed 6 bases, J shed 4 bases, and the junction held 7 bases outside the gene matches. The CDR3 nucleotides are TGTGCCAGTAGGCGGACAGGGGGCGCGGGCACTGAAGCTTTCTTT. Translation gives CASRRTGGAGTEAFF.

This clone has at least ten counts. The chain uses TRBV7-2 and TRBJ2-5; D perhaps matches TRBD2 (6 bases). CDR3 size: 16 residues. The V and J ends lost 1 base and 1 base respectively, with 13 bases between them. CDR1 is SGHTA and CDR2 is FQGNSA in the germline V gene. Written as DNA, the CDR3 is TGTGCCAGCAGCTTAGTGGCGGGAACCACCCAAGAGACCCAGTACTTC. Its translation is CASSLVAGTTQETQYF.

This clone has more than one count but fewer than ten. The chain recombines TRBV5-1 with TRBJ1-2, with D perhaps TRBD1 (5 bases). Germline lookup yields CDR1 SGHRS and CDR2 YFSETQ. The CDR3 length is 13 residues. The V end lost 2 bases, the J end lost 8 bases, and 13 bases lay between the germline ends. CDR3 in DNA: TGCGCCAGCAGCTTCCAGGGATTGGAGGGCTACACCTTC. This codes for CASSFQGLEGYTF.

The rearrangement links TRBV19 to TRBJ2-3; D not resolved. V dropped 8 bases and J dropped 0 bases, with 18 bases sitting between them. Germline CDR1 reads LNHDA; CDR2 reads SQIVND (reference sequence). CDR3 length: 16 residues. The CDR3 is CASAPGSWGSTDTQYF. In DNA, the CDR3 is TGTGCCAGTGCCCCGGGTAGTTGGGGTAGCACAGATACGCAGTATTTT.

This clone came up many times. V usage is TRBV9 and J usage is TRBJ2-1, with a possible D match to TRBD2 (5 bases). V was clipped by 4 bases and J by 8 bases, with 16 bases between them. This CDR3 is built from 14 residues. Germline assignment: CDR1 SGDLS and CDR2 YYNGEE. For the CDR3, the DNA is TGTGCCAGCAGCTCCGCGGGTGGGTACGATGAGCAGTTCTTC. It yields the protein CASSSAGGYDEQFF.

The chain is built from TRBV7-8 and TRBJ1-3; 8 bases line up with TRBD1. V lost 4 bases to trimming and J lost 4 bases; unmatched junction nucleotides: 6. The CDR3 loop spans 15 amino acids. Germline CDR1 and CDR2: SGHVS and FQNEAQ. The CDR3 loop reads CASSSGQGYGNTIYF. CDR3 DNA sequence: TGTGCCAGCAGCTCCGGACAGGGATACGGAAACACCATATATTTT.

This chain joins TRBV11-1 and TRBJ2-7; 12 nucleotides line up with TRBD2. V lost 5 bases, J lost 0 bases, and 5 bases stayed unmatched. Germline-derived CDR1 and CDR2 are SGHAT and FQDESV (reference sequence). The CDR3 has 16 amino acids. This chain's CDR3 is CASSPLAGGSSYEQYF. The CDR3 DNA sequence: TGTGCCAGCAGCCCCCTAGCGGGAGGGAGCTCCTACGAGCAGTACTTC. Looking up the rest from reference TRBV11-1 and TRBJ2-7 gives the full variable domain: EAEVAQSPRYKITEKSQAVAFWCDPISGHATLYWYRQILGQGPELLVQFQDESVVDDSQLPKDRFSAERLKGVDSTLKIQPAELGDSAMYLCASSPLAGGSSYEQYFGPGTRLTVT.

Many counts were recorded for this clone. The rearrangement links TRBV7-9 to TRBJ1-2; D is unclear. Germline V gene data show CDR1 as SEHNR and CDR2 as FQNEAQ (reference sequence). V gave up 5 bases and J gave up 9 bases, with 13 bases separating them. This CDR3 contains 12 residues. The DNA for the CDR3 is TGTGCCAGCAGCCCCGAGGCTATGAGCTACACCTTC. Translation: CASSPEAMSYTF.

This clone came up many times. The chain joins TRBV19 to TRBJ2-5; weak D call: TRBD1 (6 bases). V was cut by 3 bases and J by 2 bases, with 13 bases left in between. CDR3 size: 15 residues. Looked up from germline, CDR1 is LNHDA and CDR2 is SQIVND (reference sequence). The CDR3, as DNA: TGTGCCAGTAGTATTGGGGGCCCCCAACAAGAGACCCAGTACTTC. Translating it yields CASSIGGPQQETQYF.

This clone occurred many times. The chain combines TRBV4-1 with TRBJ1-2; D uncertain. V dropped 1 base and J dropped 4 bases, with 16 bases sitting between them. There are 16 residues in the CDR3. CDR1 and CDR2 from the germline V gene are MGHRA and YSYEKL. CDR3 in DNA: TGCGCCAGCAGCCAAGTCCAAACCTACCCCCCCTATGGCTACACCTTC. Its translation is CASSQVQTYPPYGYTF.

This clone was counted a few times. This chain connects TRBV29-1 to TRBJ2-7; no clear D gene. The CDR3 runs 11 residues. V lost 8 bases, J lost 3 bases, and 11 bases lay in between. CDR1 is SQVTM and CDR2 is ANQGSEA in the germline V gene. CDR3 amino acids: CSFGSVYEQYF. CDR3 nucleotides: TGCAGCTTTGGATCCGTCTACGAGCAGTACTTC.

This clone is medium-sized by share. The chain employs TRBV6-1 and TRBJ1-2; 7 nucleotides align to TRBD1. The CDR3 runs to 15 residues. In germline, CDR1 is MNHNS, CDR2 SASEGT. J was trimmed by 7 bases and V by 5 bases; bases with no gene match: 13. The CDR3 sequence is CASSSTTGWWSGYTF. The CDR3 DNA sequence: TGTGCCAGCAGTTCAACGACAGGGTGGTGGAGTGGCTACACCTTC.

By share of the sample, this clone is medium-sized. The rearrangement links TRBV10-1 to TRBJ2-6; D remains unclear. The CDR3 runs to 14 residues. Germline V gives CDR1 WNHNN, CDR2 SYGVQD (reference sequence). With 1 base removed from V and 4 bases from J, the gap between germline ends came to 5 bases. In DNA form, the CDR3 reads TGCGCCAGCAGTGAGTTACCAGGGGCCAACGTCCTGACTTTC. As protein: CASSELPGANVLTF.

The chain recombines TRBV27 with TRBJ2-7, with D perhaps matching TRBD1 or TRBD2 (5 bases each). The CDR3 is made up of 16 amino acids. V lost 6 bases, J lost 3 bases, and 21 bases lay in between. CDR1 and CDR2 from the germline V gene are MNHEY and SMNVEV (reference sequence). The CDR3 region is CASSRDPEGKYYEQYF. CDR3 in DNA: TGTGCCAGCAGCCGGGACCCTGAGGGGAAGTACTACGAGCAGTACTTC.

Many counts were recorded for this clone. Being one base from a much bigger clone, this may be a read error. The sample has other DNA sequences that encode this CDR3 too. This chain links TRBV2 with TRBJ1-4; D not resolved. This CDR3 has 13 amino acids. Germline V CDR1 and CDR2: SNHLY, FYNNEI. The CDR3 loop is CASKATTNEKLFF. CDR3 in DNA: TGTGCCAGCAAAGCCACAACGAATGAAAAACTGTTTTTT.